The sequence of this TCR beta chain was determined in a study of cytomegalovirus exposure and HLA in healthy donors. Study-level information: Findings of an earlier analysis included roughly 110 million unique TCR beta sequences from roughly 200 million T cells. Of all 360 or so donors who were genotyped, under 90% belonged to the Caucasian-associated ancestry cluster.

Vbeta (60) and Jbeta (13) primers were used in the PCR. Data came from immunoSEQ multiplex PCR; TCRdb stores just in-frame clones and leaves some out. The sample has around 150,000 clones; the top ten hold approximately 2.6%. Notes on the study in general: According to the study, around 150 TCR beta chains were cytomegalovirus-associated.

Per germline, CDR1 SGHRS and CDR2 YFSETQ. CDR3 size: 15 residues. Trimming cost V 0 bases and J 0 bases; bases outside gene matches: 0. As for this clone: What it binds is unknown.

All donors participated as healthy donors of bone marrow. The sequencing sample was made of PBMCs. The V and J genes are TRBV5-1 and TRBJ2-1, with 7 nucleotides matching TRBD2. The sequence derives from a man aged 35 to 55 in good health and CMV-seronegative. CDR3 DNA sequence: TGCGCCAGCAGCTTGGGCGGGGGCTCCTACAATGAGCAGTTCTTC. Encoded protein: CASSLGGGSYNEQFF.